The 21 T cell receptor beta chains reported below all come from one sample, sequenced in a study of T cells in Graves' hyperthyroidism and ophthalmopathy. RNA transcripts were the template for amplifying TCR beta CDR3 regions. HTBI primers were employed in a first-round RT-PCR of the TCR CDR3. TCRdb reprocessed the multiplex PCR reads with MiXCR, giving one entry per CDR3 protein. The top ten clones hold 25% to 30% of a sample with 350,000 to 450,000 distinct CDR3 sequences, about 14% of them seen once. Specimen: blood. The source is a man aged 50 to 60 with Graves' ophthalmopathy.

This clonotype was found a few times. V is TRBV29-1 and J is TRBJ2-4; D perhaps matches TRBD1 (6 bases). V was clipped by 4 bases and J by 5 bases, with 9 bases between them. The V gene's germline CDR1 is SQVTM and CDR2 ANQGSEA. The CDR3 sequence is 12 residues long. The CDR3, as DNA: TGCAGCGTTGGGACAGCTCAAAACATTCAGTACTTC. It specifies CSVGTAQNIQYF.

Many counts were recorded for this clonotype. This chain joins TRBV13 and TRBJ2-5; weak D call: TRBD2 (7 bases). Per germline, CDR1 PRHDT and CDR2 FYEKMQ (reference sequence). The CDR3 covers 12 residues. V lost 5 bases to trimming and J lost 13 bases, with 17 bases between them. CDR3 loop: CASSAGGRYPYF. CDR3 in DNA: TGTGCCAGCAGCGCCGGGGGGCGCTATCCGTACTTC.

This clonotype showed up just a few times. The chain joins TRBV6-5 to TRBJ2-1; D not resolved. V was clipped by 0 bases and J by 2 bases, with 5 bases between them. Germline V gene data show CDR1 as MNHEY and CDR2 as SVGAGI. The CDR3 covers 14 residues. CDR3: CASSYSVAYNEQFF. As DNA, the CDR3 is TGTGCCAGCAGTTACTCGGTCGCCTACAATGAGCAGTTCTTC.

This clonotype came up many times. The chain carries TRBV7-8 and TRBJ2-5; D assignment may be TRBD1 or TRBD2 (5 bases each). CDR3 length: 14 amino acids. V dropped 1 base and J dropped 5 bases, with 11 bases sitting between them. The germline V gene has CDR1 SGHVS and CDR2 FQNEAQ. The CDR3 here is CASSLDPGRETQYF. CDR3 DNA: TGTGCCAGCAGCTTAGATCCGGGGCGGGAGACCCAGTACTTC.

The chain uses TRBV6-1 and TRBJ2-1; 14 positions match TRBD2. V gave up 7 bases and J gave up 8 bases; unmatched junction bases: 13. Germline loops: CDR1 MNHNS, CDR2 SASEGT. The CDR3 is 17 residues long. The CDR3 DNA reads as TGTGCCAGCATAGAAGGAGGACTAGCGGGAGGATGGGATGAGCAGTTCTTC. This translates into CASIEGGLAGGWDEQFF.

This clonotype was recorded at least ten times. This chain links TRBV6-1 with TRBJ2-1, with TRBD2 as a possible D gene (6 bases). The CDR3 consists of 15 residues. V was cut by 8 bases and J by 9 bases, with 23 bases left in between. The germline CDR1 and CDR2 sequences are MNHNS and SASEGT. The CDR3 reads CASVIGGTNTGEQFF. Written as DNA, the CDR3 is TGTGCCAGCGTTATTGGCGGGACCAATACCGGTGAGCAGTTCTTC.

A remark on this clonotype: An end of the junction does not agree with germline; a read error may underlie this. The rearrangement uses TRBV6-1 and TRBJ1-3; 10 nucleotides align to TRBD1. CDR3 length: 16 amino acids. Germline values: CDR1 MNHNS, CDR2 SASEGT. CDR3 residues: CASSRRQGAYGSTIYF. Here the CDR3 DNA reads TGTGCCAGCAGTCGTAGACAGGGGGCATATGGAAGCACCATATATTTT.

Ten or more counts support this clonotype. The chain links TRBV11-2 to TRBJ2-5; D uncertain. CDR1 SGHAT and CDR2 FQNNGV come from the germline V gene. V was cut by 1 base and J by 2 bases, with 11 bases left in between. The CDR3 consists of 15 residues. CDR3 nucleotide sequence: TGTGCCAGCAGCTTAGGACCAGTACAGCAAGAGACCCAGTACTTC. This codes for CASSLGPVQQETQYF. Combining the CDR3 with reference TRBV11-2 and TRBJ2-5 gives the whole variable domain EAGVAQSPRYKIIEKRQSVAFWCNPISGHATLYWYQQILGQGPKLLIQFQNNGVVDDSQLPKDRFSAERLKGVDSTLKIQPAKLEDSAVYLCASSLGPVQQETQYFGPGTRLLVL.

The table lists this clonotype with a few counts. V is TRBV20-1 and J is TRBJ1-2; TRBD1 matches 7 bases. Trimming removed 5 bases from V and 6 bases from J; junction bases left unmatched: 9. The CDR3 is 13 amino acids. The V gene's germline CDR1 is DFQATT and CDR2 SNEGSKA (reference sequence). In nucleotides, the CDR3 is TGCAGTGCTGGATACAGGGGTGGGAATGGCTACACCTTC. Translated, it gives CSAGYRGGNGYTF.

This clonotype has ten or more counts. The CDR3 region has the DNA TGTGCCAGCAGCTCTAAAGGGAACACTGAAGCTTTCTTT. Protein sequence: CASSSKGNTEAFF. The chain is built from TRBV3-1 and TRBJ1-1; D gene unclear. The CDR3 sequence is 13 residues long. Trimming took 5 bases from V and 1 from J, leaving 8 bases between them. CDR1 and CDR2 (germline): LGHDT, YNNKEL (reference sequence). Drawing the rest from reference TRBV3-1 and TRBJ1-1, the complete variable domain is DTAVSQTPKYLVTQMGNDKSIKCEQNLGHDTMYWYKQDSKKFLKIMFSYNNKELIINETVPNRFSPKSPDKAHLNLHINSLELGDSAVYFCASSSKGNTEAFFGQGTRLTVV.

This clonotype has a count of ten or more. The chain recombines TRBV30 with TRBJ2-3; TRBD1 aligns across 7 bases. The CDR3 sequence is 11 residues long. V lost 4 bases, J lost 7 bases, and 2 bases stayed unmatched. In germline, CDR1 is GTSNPN, CDR2 SVGIG (reference sequence). The CDR3 nucleotides are TGTGCCTGGACACAGGGGCATACGCAGTATTTT. Its translation is CAWTQGHTQYF.

This sequence joins TRBV6-1 and TRBJ2-1, with a tentative D call TRBD2 (6 bases). CDR3 size: 13 residues. V lost 0 bases and J lost 13, with 13 bases in between. CDR1 is MNHNS and CDR2 is SASEGT in the germline V gene. The CDR3 DNA follows: TGTGCCAGCAGTGAAGCGGGGGGAGGCTCCCAGTTCTTC. Translated, it gives CASSEAGGGSQFF.

In its sample, this clonotype was seen many times. The genes are TRBV3-1 and TRBJ1-6; D ambiguous. V lost 1 base and J lost 5, with 12 bases in between. The CDR3 is 16 amino acids. The V gene's germline CDR1 is LGHDT and CDR2 YNNKEL (reference sequence). CDR3 DNA sequence: TGTGCCAGCAGCCAAGTCTTGGGTCAAAATAATTCACCCCTCCACTTT. It codes for CASSQVLGQNNSPLHF.

The gene calls are TRBV18 and TRBJ2-1, with D possibly matching TRBD2 (5 bases). The length of the CDR3 is 13 residues. Between the trimmed V and J ends, which lost 1 base and 6 bases, there was a span of 7 bases. Germline CDR1 is KGHSH and CDR2 is LQKENI. CDR3 nucleotide sequence: TGTGCCAGCTCACCACTGAGGGCCAATGAGCAGTTCTTC. This translates into CASSPLRANEQFF.

The chain carries TRBV20-1 and TRBJ2-3; a weak D match, TRBD2 (6 bases). There are 14 residues in the CDR3. Germline loops: CDR1 DFQATT, CDR2 SNEGSKA (reference sequence). Trimming cost V 6 bases and J 2 bases, with 15 bases left between them. The CDR3 spells CSALPAGPTDTQYF. The DNA of the CDR3 is TGCAGTGCGCTTCCCGCGGGACCCACAGATACGCAGTATTTT.

This clonotype was recorded many times. The chain is built from TRBV5-1 and TRBJ2-7; TRBD1 might be the D (5 bases). The V gene's germline CDR1 is SGHRS and CDR2 YFSETQ. V was shortened by 1 base and J by 6 bases, with 11 bases between the two germline ends. This CDR3 has 13 residues. The CDR3 region has the DNA TGCGCCAGCAGCTTGAACCAGGGTTTCGAGCAGTACTTC. It translates to CASSLNQGFEQYF.

This clonotype has a handful of counts. This sequence joins TRBV6-1 and TRBJ2-5; 7 nucleotides match TRBD1. The CDR3 has 13 residues. After removal of 7 bases from V and 4 bases from J, the junction contained 6 bases not matched to a gene. Germline V CDR1 and CDR2: MNHNS, SASEGT. The CDR3: CASTRDSRETQYF. In DNA form, the CDR3 reads TGTGCCAGCACCCGGGACAGCCGAGAGACCCAGTACTTC.

The V call is TRBV5-5, the J call TRBJ2-7, with 10 bases lining up with TRBD2. V lost 0 bases and J lost 0; bases outside the gene matches: 3. The CDR3 consists of 16 residues. Germline CDR1 SGHKS, CDR2 YYEKEE (reference sequence). CDR3: CASSLALAGASYEQYF. CDR3 bases: TGTGCCAGCAGCTTGGCCCTAGCGGGGGCCTCCTACGAGCAGTACTTC.

This clonotype was observed at least ten times. The V call is TRBV24-1, the J call TRBJ2-2, with 11 bases that match TRBD2. The germline gives CDR1 KGHDR, CDR2 SFDVKD. With 3 bases clipped from V and 0 bases from J, the junction kept 5 bases outside the gene matches. The CDR3 is made up of 18 amino acids. CDR3 sequence (DNA): TGTGCCACCAGTGATCACAAGGGACTAGCGGCGAACACCGGGGAGCTGTTTTTT. It translates to CATSDHKGLAANTGELFF.

The rearrangement links TRBV6-1 to TRBJ2-3, with 10 positions matching TRBD2. Germline V gene sequence: CDR1 MNHNS, CDR2 SASEGT. The CDR3 contains 17 residues. Trimming cost V 0 bases and J 2 bases; bases outside gene matches: 5. Here the CDR3 DNA reads TGTGCCAGCAGTGAAGCTTCTAGCGGGAGTCCCACAGATACGCAGTATTTT. Translating gives CASSEASSGSPTDTQYF.

This clonotype was found many times. This chain joins TRBV27 and TRBJ2-5; D may be TRBD1 (5 bases). V gave up 5 bases and J gave up 0 bases, with 16 bases separating them. The CDR3 sequence is 16 residues long. The germline gives CDR1 MNHEY, CDR2 SMNVEV (reference sequence). The CDR3 nucleotides read TGTGCCAGCAGTCCCCGAAAGACCAGGGACCAAGAGACCCAGTACTTC. It translates to CASSPRKTRDQETQYF.